Included here is one TCR beta chain sequence, with context. Patients had newly diagnosed, untreated stage II-IVA oral cavity squamous cell carcinoma. Cohort: HPV-negative, locally advanced oral cavity squamous cell carcinoma patients. Libraries were prepared by immunoSEQ multiplex PCR; TCRdb keeps only in-frame clonotypes and omits some of them. The sample comprises some 15,000 clones, 71% of which are singletons, and over 3% rests with the top ten. These data belong to a study of neoadjuvant anti-PD-1 for oral cavity cancer. The sample here was PBMCs, taken before nivolumab (anti-PD-1) treatment. This sequence was found in a person between 40 and 85 years old with oral cavity squamous cell carcinoma.

In DNA form, the CDR3 reads TGTGCCAGCAGCTTGGCGGGGCACGTGGGCCAAGAGACCCAGTACTTC. The encoded protein is CASSLAGHVGQETQYF. This chain connects TRBV5-4 to TRBJ2-5; D is perhaps TRBD1 or TRBD2 (5 bases each). The CDR3 covers 16 residues. Trimming cost V 0 bases and J 1 base, with 13 bases left between them. Germline assignment: CDR1 SGHNT and CDR2 YYREEE (reference sequence).